The table lists the clone carrying this T cell receptor beta chain with a few counts. Its target is not known. The data stem from a study of blood T cells in healthy people across ages. Study outcomes and limitations: The fall in TCR beta diversity per million T cells was roughly linear with age. Higher diversity and more naive CD4+ cells were features of long-lived donors, compared to aged donors.

CDR1 is SGHTA and CDR2 is FQGNSA in the germline V gene. J lost 3 bases, V lost 4 bases, and 5 bases had no gene match. The CDR3 sequence is 14 residues long. The study isolated at least 7 million PBMCs from each sample. It was with a sample-barcoded 5' primer and a J-beta primer mix that a second PCR of roughly 7 to 12 cycles was run. Each of the samples gave a minimum of 2.5 million paired-end reads that contained CDR3. TCRdb re-analysed the 5' RACE reads in MiXCR, keeping a single row per CDR3 protein. The sample shows about 1.7 million distinct CDR3 sequences, roughly 28% of them seen only once. The chain has TRBV7-2 and TRBJ2-7; the match to TRBD1 covers 8 bases. The sample was blood. This clonotype originated in a woman younger than 45 in good health. CDR3 loop: CASSWGQVVYEQYF. The DNA of the CDR3 is TGTGCCAGCAGCTGGGGACAGGTAGTCTACGAGCAGTACTTC.